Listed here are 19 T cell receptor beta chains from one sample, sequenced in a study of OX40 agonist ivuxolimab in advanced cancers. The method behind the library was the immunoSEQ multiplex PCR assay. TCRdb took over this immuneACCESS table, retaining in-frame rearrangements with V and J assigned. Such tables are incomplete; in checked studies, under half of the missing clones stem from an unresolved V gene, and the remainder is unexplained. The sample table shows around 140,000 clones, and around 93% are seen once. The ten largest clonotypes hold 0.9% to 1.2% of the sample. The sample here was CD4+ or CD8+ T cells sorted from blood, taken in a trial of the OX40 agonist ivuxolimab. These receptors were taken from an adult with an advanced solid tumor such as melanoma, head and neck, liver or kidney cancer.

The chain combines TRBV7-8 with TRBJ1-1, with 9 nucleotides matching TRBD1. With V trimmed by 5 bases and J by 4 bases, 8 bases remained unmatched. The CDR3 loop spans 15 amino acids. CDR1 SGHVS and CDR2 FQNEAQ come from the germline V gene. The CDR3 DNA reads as TGTGCCAGCAGCCCCCGGGACAGGGTTCTCACTGAAGCTTTCTTT. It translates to CASSPRDRVLTEAFF.

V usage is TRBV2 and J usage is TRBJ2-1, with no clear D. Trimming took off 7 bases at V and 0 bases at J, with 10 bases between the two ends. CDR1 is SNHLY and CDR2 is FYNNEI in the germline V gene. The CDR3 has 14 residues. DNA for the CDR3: TGTGCCAGCAAGGGCGGAAGCTCCTACAATGAGCAGTTCTTC. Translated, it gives CASKGGSSYNEQFF. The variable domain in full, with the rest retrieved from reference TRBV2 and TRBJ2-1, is EPEVTQTPSHQVTQMGQEVILRCVPISNHLYFYWYRQILGQKVEFLVSFYNNEISEKSEIFDDQFSVERPDGSNFTLKIRSTKLEDSAMYFCASKGGSSYNEQFFGPGTRLTVL.

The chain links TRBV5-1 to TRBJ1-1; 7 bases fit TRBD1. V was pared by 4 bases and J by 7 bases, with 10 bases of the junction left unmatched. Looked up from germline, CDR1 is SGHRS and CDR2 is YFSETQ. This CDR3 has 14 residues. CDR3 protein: CASSQDRIGGEAFF. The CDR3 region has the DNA TGCGCCAGCAGCCAGGACAGGATCGGTGGTGAAGCTTTCTTT.

The CDR3 sequence is CASSLSGGETQYF. DNA for the CDR3: TGTGCCAGCTCCCTCAGTGGTGGGGAGACCCAGTACTTC. The V call is TRBV25-1, the J call TRBJ2-5; D unresolved. Germline V gives CDR1 MGHDK, CDR2 SYGVNS. V lost 8 bases and J 5 bases, leaving 15 bases between the germline ends. The CDR3 sequence is 13 residues long.

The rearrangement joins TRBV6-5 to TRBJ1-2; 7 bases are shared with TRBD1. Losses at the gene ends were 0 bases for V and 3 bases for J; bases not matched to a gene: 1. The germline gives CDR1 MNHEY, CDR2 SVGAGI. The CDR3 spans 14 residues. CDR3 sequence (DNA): TGTGCCAGCAGTTACTCGGGGACAGACTATGGCTACACCTTC. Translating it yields CASSYSGTDYGYTF.

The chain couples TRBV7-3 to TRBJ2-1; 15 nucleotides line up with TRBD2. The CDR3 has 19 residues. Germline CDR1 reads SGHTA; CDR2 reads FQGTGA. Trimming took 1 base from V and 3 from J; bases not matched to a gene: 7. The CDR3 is CASSLRGLAGGESYNEQFF. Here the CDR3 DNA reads TGTGCCAGCAGCTTAAGGGGACTAGCGGGAGGAGAAAGCTACAATGAGCAGTTCTTC.

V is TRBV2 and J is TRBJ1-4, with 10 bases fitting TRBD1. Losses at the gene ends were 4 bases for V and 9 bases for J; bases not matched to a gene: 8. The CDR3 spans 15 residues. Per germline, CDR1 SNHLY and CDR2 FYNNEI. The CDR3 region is CASSAGQGVIKKLFF. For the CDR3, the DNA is TGTGCCAGCAGTGCCGGACAGGGGGTCATAAAAAAACTGTTTTTT.

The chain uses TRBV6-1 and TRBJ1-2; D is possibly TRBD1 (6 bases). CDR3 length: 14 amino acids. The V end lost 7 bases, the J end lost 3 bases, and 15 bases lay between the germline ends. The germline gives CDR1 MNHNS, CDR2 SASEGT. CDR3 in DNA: TGTGCCAGCAATGATAGGGGGGGCCACTATGGCTACACCTTC. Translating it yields CASNDRGGHYGYTF.

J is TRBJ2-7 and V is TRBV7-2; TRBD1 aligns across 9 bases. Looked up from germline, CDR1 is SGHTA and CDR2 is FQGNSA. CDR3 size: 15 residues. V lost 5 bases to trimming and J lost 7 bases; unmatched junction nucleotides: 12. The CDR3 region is CASSPTGTGTGEQYF. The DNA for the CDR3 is TGTGCCAGCAGCCCGACCGGGACAGGGACGGGTGAGCAGTACTTC.

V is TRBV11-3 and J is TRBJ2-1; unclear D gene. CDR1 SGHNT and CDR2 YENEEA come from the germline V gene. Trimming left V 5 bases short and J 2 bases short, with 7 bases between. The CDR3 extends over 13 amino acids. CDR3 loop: CASSPLPYNEQFF. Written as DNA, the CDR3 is TGTGCCAGCAGCCCCCTCCCCTACAATGAGCAGTTCTTC.

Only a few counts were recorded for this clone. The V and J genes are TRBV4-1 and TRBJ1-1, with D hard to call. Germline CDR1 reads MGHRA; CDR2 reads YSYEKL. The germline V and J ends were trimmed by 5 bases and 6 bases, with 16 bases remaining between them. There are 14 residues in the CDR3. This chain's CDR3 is CASSSPIPGSEAFF. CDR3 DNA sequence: TGCGCCAGCAGCAGCCCTATACCGGGATCTGAAGCTTTCTTT.

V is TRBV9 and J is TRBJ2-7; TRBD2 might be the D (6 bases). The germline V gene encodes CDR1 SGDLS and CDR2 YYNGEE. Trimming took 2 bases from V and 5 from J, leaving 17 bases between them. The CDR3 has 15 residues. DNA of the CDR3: TGTGCCAGCAGCGTCTTCCCGGGAGCGAGGAACGAGCAGTACTTC. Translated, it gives CASSVFPGARNEQYF.

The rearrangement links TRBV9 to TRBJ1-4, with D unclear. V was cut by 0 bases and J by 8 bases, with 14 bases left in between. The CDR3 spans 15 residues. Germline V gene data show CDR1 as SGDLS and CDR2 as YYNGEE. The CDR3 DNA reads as TGTGCCAGCAGCGTAGCACCGGGTTACGGGGAAAAACTGTTTTTT. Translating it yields CASSVAPGYGEKLFF.

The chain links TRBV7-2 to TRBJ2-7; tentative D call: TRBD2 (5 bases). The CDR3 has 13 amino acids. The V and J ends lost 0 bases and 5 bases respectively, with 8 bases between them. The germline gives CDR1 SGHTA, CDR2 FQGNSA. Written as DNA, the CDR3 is TGTGCCAGCAGCTTAGCGGGAGAAAACGAGCAGTACTTC. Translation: CASSLAGENEQYF. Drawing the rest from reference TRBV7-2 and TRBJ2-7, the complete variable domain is GAGVSQSPSNKVTEKGKDVELRCDPISGHTALYWYRQSLGQGLEFLIYFQGNSAPDKSGLPSDRFSAERTGGSVSTLTIQRTQQEDSAVYLCASSLAGENEQYFGPGTRLTVT.

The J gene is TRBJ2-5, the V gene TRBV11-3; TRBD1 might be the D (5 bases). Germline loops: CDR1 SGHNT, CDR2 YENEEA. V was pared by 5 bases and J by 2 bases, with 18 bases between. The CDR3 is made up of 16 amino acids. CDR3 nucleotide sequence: TGTGCCAGCAGCCCTTCCCCGACAGCCGCACAAGAGACCCAGTACTTC. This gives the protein CASSPSPTAAQETQYF.

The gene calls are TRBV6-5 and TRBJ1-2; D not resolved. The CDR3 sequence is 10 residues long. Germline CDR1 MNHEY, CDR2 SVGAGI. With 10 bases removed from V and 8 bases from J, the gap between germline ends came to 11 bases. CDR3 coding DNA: TGTGCCACGGCCGGGTACGGCTACACCTTC. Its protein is CATAGYGYTF.

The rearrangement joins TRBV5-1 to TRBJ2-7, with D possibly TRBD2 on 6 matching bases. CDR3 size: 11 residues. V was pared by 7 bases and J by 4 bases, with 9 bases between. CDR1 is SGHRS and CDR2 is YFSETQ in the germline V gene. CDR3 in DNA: TGCGCCAGCCAGGGAGGTTACGAGCAGTACTTC. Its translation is CASQGGYEQYF.

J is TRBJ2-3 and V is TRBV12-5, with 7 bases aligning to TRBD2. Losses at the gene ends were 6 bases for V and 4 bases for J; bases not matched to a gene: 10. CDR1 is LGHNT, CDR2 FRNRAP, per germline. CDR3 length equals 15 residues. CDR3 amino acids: CASGPRGGEADTQYF. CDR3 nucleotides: TGTGCTAGTGGCCCCCGGGGAGGGGAGGCAGATACGCAGTATTTT.

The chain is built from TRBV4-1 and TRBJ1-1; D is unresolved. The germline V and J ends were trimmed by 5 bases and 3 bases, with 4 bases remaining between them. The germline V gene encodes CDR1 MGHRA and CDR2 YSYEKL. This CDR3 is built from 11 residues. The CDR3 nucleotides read TGCGCCAGCAGCAGGGACACTGAAGCTTTCTTT. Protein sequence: CASSRDTEAFF.